The 10 T cell receptor beta chains in this list originate from one sample, sequenced in a study of CD8+ T cells in alopecia areata. In each case, RNA was isolated and then reverse transcribed into cDNA as the sequencing template. TCRdb's copy holds only in-frame clones and misses some; the assay was immunoSEQ multiplex PCR. The table shows roughly 140,000 clones, with approximately 60% occurring only once. The specimen was CD8+ T cells sorted from blood. The receptor set was obtained from a human donor in good health.

The V gene is TRBV7-9, the J gene TRBJ1-2; D unclear. Deletions cut 1 base from V and 4 bases from J, with 10 bases between. The CDR3 loop spans 14 amino acids. The V gene's germline CDR1 is SEHNR and CDR2 FQNEAQ (reference sequence). CDR3 coding DNA: TGTGCCAGCAGCTTAGAATCCGAGGGCTATGGCTACACCTTC. It codes for CASSLESEGYGYTF.

The chain has TRBV6-5 and TRBJ2-3; 7 bases line up with TRBD2. The J segment lost 6 bases and the V segment lost 4 bases, leaving 10 bases of the junction unmatched. This CDR3 contains 15 residues. The germline V gene encodes CDR1 MNHEY and CDR2 SVGAGI. CDR3 sequence: CASSSLLLGGDTQYF. The DNA for the CDR3 is TGTGCCAGCAGTTCCTTACTCCTCGGGGGGGATACGCAGTATTTT.

J is TRBJ1-2 and V is TRBV6-6; unclear D gene. CDR3 length: 15 amino acids. The V end lost 0 bases, the J end lost 6 bases, and 14 bases lay between the germline ends. Germline CDR1 is MNHNY and CDR2 is SVGAGI (reference sequence). CDR3 sequence (DNA): TGTGCCAGCAGTTACTCGACGGGGTCGGTCGATGGCTACACCTTC. Translating it yields CASSYSTGSVDGYTF.

The V and J genes are TRBV30 and TRBJ2-2, with 10 bases aligning to TRBD2. In germline, CDR1 is GTSNPN, CDR2 SVGIG (reference sequence). CDR3 length equals 15 residues. Trimming cost V 2 bases and J 6 bases; bases outside gene matches: 6. CDR3 DNA sequence: TGTGCCTGGAGTCGTCTAGCGGGAGTAGCCGGGGAGCTGTTTTTT. Its translation: CAWSRLAGVAGELFF.

The genes are TRBV23-1 and TRBJ1-1, with unresolved D. TRBV23-1 is recorded as an ORF, its role being uncertain. This CDR3 comprises 13 residues. The V gene lost 3 bases and the J gene lost 8 bases, with 13 bases spanning the gap. CDR3 DNA sequence: TGCGCCAGCAGTCATAAAGGCGCGGAAGAAGCTTTCTTT. Residues: CASSHKGAEEAFF.

Notes on this clone: Other nucleotide sequences from this sample produce the same CDR3. The chain recombines TRBV7-9 with TRBJ2-5; no definite D call. V gave up 5 bases and J gave up 2 bases, with 6 bases separating them. Germline CDR1 and CDR2: SEHNR and FQNEAQ (reference sequence). The CDR3 runs to 12 residues. CDR3 sequence reads: CASSGLQETQYF. The DNA of the CDR3 is TGTGCCAGCAGCGGTTTACAAGAGACCCAGTACTTC. Based on the CDR3 plus reference TRBV7-9 and TRBJ2-5, the full variable domain is DTGVSQNPRHKITKRGQNVTFRCDPISEHNRLYWYRQTLGQGPEFLTYFQNEAQLEKSRLLSDRFSAERPKGSFSTLEIQRTEQGDSAMYLCASSGLQETQYFGPGTRLLVL.

The chain links TRBV29-1 to TRBJ2-1; no firm D call. Trimming stripped 1 base from V and 7 bases from J, with 8 bases between. This CDR3 spans 12 amino acids. Germline V gene sequence: CDR1 SQVTM, CDR2 ANQGSEA. CDR3: CSVEVPRNEQFF. The CDR3, as DNA: TGCAGCGTTGAAGTCCCGAGGAATGAGCAGTTCTTC.

The chain uses TRBV4-1 and TRBJ2-3; D is ambiguous. V lost 0 bases and J lost 0, with 10 bases in between. Looked up from germline, CDR1 is MGHRA and CDR2 is YSYEKL. The CDR3 consists of 16 residues. CDR3 region: CASSQDESSSTDTQYF. The CDR3 DNA reads TGCGCCAGCAGCCAAGATGAAAGTTCTAGCACAGATACGCAGTATTTT.

The chain links TRBV4-2 to TRBJ1-1, with D unresolved. The CDR3 runs to 17 residues. V lost 4 bases to trimming and J lost 0 bases, with 18 bases between them. CDR1 and CDR2 (germline): LGHNA, YNFKEQ. The CDR3 loop is CASSPEETFLMNTEAFF. CDR3 coding DNA: TGTGCCAGCAGCCCCGAGGAGACGTTTCTGATGAACACTGAAGCTTTCTTT.

On this clone itself: At one boundary the junction diverges from the germline segment, which might be a read error. The chain couples TRBV20-1 to TRBJ1-1; unclear D gene. CDR1 is DFQATT and CDR2 is SNEGSKA in the germline V gene (reference sequence). The CDR3 is made up of 10 amino acids. CDR3 protein: CSARVGPGGF. Written as DNA, the CDR3 is TGCAGTGCTAGAGTCGGGCCGGGAGGGTTT.